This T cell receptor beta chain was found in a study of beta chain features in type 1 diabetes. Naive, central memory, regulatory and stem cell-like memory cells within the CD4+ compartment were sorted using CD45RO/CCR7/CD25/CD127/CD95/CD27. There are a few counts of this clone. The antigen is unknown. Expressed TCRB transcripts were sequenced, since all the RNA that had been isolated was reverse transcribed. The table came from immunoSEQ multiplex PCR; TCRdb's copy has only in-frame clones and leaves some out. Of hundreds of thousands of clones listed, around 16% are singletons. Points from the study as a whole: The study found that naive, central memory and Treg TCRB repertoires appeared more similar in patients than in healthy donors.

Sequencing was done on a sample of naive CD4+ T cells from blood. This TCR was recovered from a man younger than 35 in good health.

The CDR3 is CAISEYNQETQYF. The CDR3 DNA reads TGTGCCATCAGTGAGTACAACCAAGAGACCCAGTACTTC. The genes are TRBV10-3 and TRBJ2-5; no firm D call. The V gene lost 1 base and the J gene lost 0 bases, with 3 bases spanning the gap. The germline CDR1 and CDR2 sequences are ENHRY and SYGVKD. The CDR3 consists of 13 residues.